This T cell receptor (beta chain) was recovered during a study of OX40 agonist ivuxolimab in advanced cancers. Across the study: Recorded diagnoses for dose-escalation patients were hepatocellular carcinoma, melanoma, renal cell or head and neck cancer.

V dropped 2 bases and J dropped 8 bases, with 18 bases sitting between them. Germline V gene sequence: CDR1 MNHEY, CDR2 SVGAGI. The CDR3 loop spans 15 amino acids. TCRdb's table, derived via immunoSEQ multiplex PCR, lists solely in-frame clones and lacks some. The table shows tens of thousands of clones, with about 85% occurring only once. Autoimmune disease history or systemic immunosuppression disqualified patients. As for this clone: What it recognizes is unknown.

Study results and caveats: Relatively little clonal expansion, among the lowest observed, appeared in partial responders at 0.1-3.0 mg/kg. CD4+ and CD8+ blood T cells expanded clonally by week 6 at 0.1 to 3.0 mg/kg.

This chain links TRBV6-5 with TRBJ1-2, with a weak D call TRBD1 (6 bases). The TCR sequence derives from an adult with an advanced solid tumor such as melanoma, head and neck, liver or kidney cancer. The sequences come from CD4+ or CD8+ T cells sorted from blood, collected in a trial of the OX40 agonist ivuxolimab. The CDR3 spells CASSYGTREGGGYTF. The CDR3 nucleotides read TGTGCCAGCAGTTACGGGACTCGGGAGGGGGGAGGCTACACCTTC.